The clone carrying this T cell receptor (beta chain) appeared a few times. Its antigen is unidentified. The record originates from a study of blood T cells in healthy people across ages. Study-wide results and caveats: TCR beta diversity per million T cells fell roughly linearly with age. Conclusively comparing naive with antigen-experienced cells was impossible with unsorted PBMCs.

Germline assignment: CDR1 DFQATT and CDR2 SNEGSKA (reference sequence). This CDR3 contains 17 residues. With 2 bases removed from V and 2 bases from J, the gap between germline ends came to 16 bases. Using a J-beta primer mix together with a sample-barcoded 5' primer, a second PCR was run for about 6 to 11 cycles. All cDNA molecules were each tagged by a template-switch adaptor with 12 random nucleotides. A single record per CDR3 protein comes from TCRdb applying MiXCR to the 5' RACE reads. The sample holds 1 million or so distinct CDR3 sequences; 25% are singletons and the top ten take 0.65% to 0.75%. The same sample was also used in a study of T cells of mothers and their children. Per that paper: Detection yielded no persistent microchimeric T cell clones.

This sequence was found in a girl aged 2 to 9 in good health. The V and J genes are TRBV20-1 and TRBJ2-6; D might be TRBD2 (5 bases). The source material was blood. CDR3 protein: CSARSGSYLTGANVLTF. CDR3 DNA sequence: TGCAGTGCTAGATCGGGATCCTACCTTACTGGGGCCAACGTCCTGACTTTC.